The clone carrying this T cell receptor (beta chain) was seen a single time. In patients chosen for sequencing, flow cytometry had shown CD8+CD57+ cell expansion. CDR3 and TCR beta VDJ profiling relied on a genomic DNA template. TCRdb re-called the reads through MiXCR, storing one row per CDR3 protein. Among roughly 180,000 distinct CDR3 sequences, about half were seen once, and the ten largest hold around 13%. This entry is derived from a study of CD8+CD57+ T cells in acquired aplastic anemia. The CDR3 is 13 residues long. The ends were cut back, 5 bases at V and 8 bases at J, with 12 bases in the middle. The V gene's germline CDR1 is SEHNR and CDR2 FQNEAQ (reference sequence).

The source of this sequence is a human donor with aplastic anemia. Source material: sorted CD4+, CD8+, or CD8+CD57+ T cells (not recorded which) from PBMCs. This chain uses TRBV7-9 with TRBJ2-2, with TRBD2 as a possible D gene (6 bases). The CDR3 sequence is CASSPGDSGELFF. As DNA, the CDR3 is TGTGCCAGCAGCCCCGGGGACTCTGGGGAGCTGTTTTTT.